This T cell receptor (beta chain) was obtained from a study of cytomegalovirus exposure and HLA in healthy donors. Overall study results and limits: In an earlier analysis, about 87% or about 30%: the productive usage of most TCR beta V segments. The study found most TCR sequences rare, yet found some public TCRs in many donors.

Both 60 Vbeta primers and 13 Jbeta primers went into the PCR. The protocol was immunoSEQ multiplex PCR, while the TCRdb copy is restricted to in-frame clones and leaves out a portion. The table has over 85,000 clones, over 60% seen once. CDR1 is SGDLS, CDR2 YYNGEE, per germline. This CDR3 is 16 amino acids long. After removal of 4 bases from V and 0 bases from J, the junction contained 7 bases not matched to a gene. Notes on this clone: Antigen: not known.

Input material: PBMCs. The chain couples TRBV9 to TRBJ1-1; 9 bases agree with TRBD1. The origin of this receptor is a woman aged 55-70 years in good health and CMV-seropositive. CDR3 DNA: TGTGCCAGCAGCCCCCGGACAGGGGCGGTGAACACTGAAGCTTTCTTT. Amino acids: CASSPRTGAVNTEAFF. Using reference TRBV9 and TRBJ1-1 for the parts outside the CDR3, the full variable domain is DSGVTQTPKHLITATGQRVTLRCSPRSGDLSVYWYQQSLDQGLQFLIQYYNGEERAKGNILERFSAQQFPDLHSELNLSSLELGDSALYFCASSPRTGAVNTEAFFGQGTRLTVV.